The sequence of this T cell receptor beta chain was determined in a study of T cells in Graves' hyperthyroidism and ophthalmopathy. Uncontrolled infection, other autoimmune disease, pregnancy or lactation excluded patients. This clonotype has more than one count but fewer than ten. The antigen is unknown. Findings and caveats of the study: Blood also carried most thyroid clonotypes expanded above 0.001.

This CDR3 is 16 amino acids long. Germline CDR1 reads LNHDA; CDR2 reads SQIVND (reference sequence). V lost 5 bases and J 2 bases, leaving 13 bases between the germline ends. The TCR beta CDR3 regions underwent amplification using RNA transcripts as the source. The TCR CDR3 was amplified in a first-round RT-PCR using the HTBI primer set. Using its own MiXCR run on the multiplex PCR reads, TCRdb lists one record per CDR3 protein. Seen here are 300,000 to 450,000 distinct CDR3 sequences, around 14% observed once, and the top ten hold around a quarter. Sequenced: blood. The rearrangement uses TRBV19 and TRBJ2-6; unclear D gene. The TCR comes from a woman aged 18-29 years with Graves' hyperthyroidism that later progressed to Graves' ophthalmopathy. The DNA for the CDR3 is TGTGCCAGTAGTTTAGGCAGACTCGCTGGGGCCAACGTCCTGACTTTC. Its protein is CASSLGRLAGANVLTF.